The next 31 T cell receptor beta chains were all read from a single sample in a study of blood T cells in healthy people across ages. It was with a sample-barcoded 5' primer and a J-beta primer mix that a second PCR of about 6 to 12 cycles was run. Via MiXCR, TCRdb re-called the 5' RACE reads, giving one row per CDR3 protein. The repertoire holds 1.5 million to 2 million distinct CDR3 sequences, with 28% as singletons. Sequencing was performed on blood. The receptor source for this set is a woman under 40 in good health.

This clonotype occurred a few times. The gene calls are TRBV4-3 and TRBJ2-1, with 7 bases that match TRBD1. Trimming removed 0 bases from V and 5 bases from J; junction bases left unmatched: 4. Germline V CDR1 and CDR2: LGHNA, YSLEER. CDR3 size: 15 residues. CDR3 bases: TGCGCCAGCAGCCAAGATGGGACAGTTGACAATGAGCAGTTCTTC. Amino acids: CASSQDGTVDNEQFF.

There are many counts of this clonotype. J is TRBJ2-5 and V is TRBV20-1; 10 nucleotides align to TRBD1. Germline CDR1 and CDR2: DFQATT and SNEGSKA (reference sequence). The trim removed 0 bases at V and 5 bases at J, leaving 6 bases unmatched. CDR3 length equals 15 residues. The CDR3 DNA is TGCAGTGCTAGAGATCGGAGACAGGGGGCGGAGACCCAGTACTTC. This codes for CSARDRRQGAETQYF.

There are a few counts of this clonotype. The rearrangement links TRBV7-2 to TRBJ1-2; 9 nucleotides align to TRBD1. This CDR3 comprises 16 residues. J lost 3 bases, V lost 10 bases, and 15 bases had no gene match. Germline V gives CDR1 SGHTA, CDR2 FQGNSA. DNA of the CDR3: TGTGCCACCCGAAGGACGGGACAGGGTATGTACTATGGCTACACCTTC. It translates to CATRRTGQGMYYGYTF.

This clonotype has only a few counts. J is TRBJ2-5 and V is TRBV20-1, with a tentative D call TRBD2 (6 bases). Germline V gives CDR1 DFQATT, CDR2 SNEGSKA (reference sequence). The germline V and J ends were trimmed by 6 bases and 5 bases, with 16 bases remaining between them. The CDR3 runs 13 residues. This CDR3 is CSAHSGPWETQYF. The CDR3, as DNA: TGCAGTGCCCATAGCGGACCTTGGGAGACCCAGTACTTC.

Regarding this clonotype: This may come from a read error, since a much larger clone is one base off. This chain uses TRBV25-1 with TRBJ2-7, with D uncertain. This CDR3 has 12 amino acids. Per the germline V gene, CDR1 is MGHDK and CDR2 is SYGVNS. Trimming took 10 bases from V and 3 from J, leaving 13 bases between them. The CDR3: CANPGDLYEQYF. The CDR3, as DNA: TGTGCCAACCCGGGCGACCTCTACGAGCAGTACTTC.

In its sample, this clonotype was seen a few times. The rearrangement links TRBV6-1 to TRBJ1-2; 9 bases fit TRBD1. The CDR3 covers 13 residues. Looked up from germline, CDR1 is MNHNS and CDR2 is SASEGT. Trimming cost V 3 bases and J 8 bases; bases outside gene matches: 4. CDR3 DNA sequence: TGTGCCAGCAGTGAGCGGGACAGGGTAGGCTACACCTTC. This codes for CASSERDRVGYTF.

This sequence joins TRBV6-2 or TRBV6-3 and TRBJ1-1, with D unresolved. The CDR3 is 14 amino acids. V was clipped by 7 bases and J by 0 bases, with 12 bases between them. Germline CDR1 reads MNHEY; CDR2 reads SVGEGT. The CDR3 DNA sequence: TGTGCCAGCACTTATGGGATCATGAACACTGAAGCTTTCTTT. Its protein product is CASTYGIMNTEAFF.

This clonotype was seen a handful of times. This sequence joins TRBV20-1 and TRBJ2-7; the D is unclear. This CDR3 has 12 residues. Germline CDR1 and CDR2: DFQATT and SNEGSKA (reference sequence). V lost 3 bases, J lost 3 bases, and 9 bases lay in between. CDR3 loop: CSASSPIYEQYF. The CDR3 region has the DNA TGCAGTGCTAGTTCCCCGATCTACGAGCAGTACTTC.

This clonotype appeared a few times. V is TRBV7-9 and J is TRBJ2-1; D is ambiguous. V shed 3 bases and J shed 4 bases, with 13 bases lying between them. Looked up from germline, CDR1 is SEHNR and CDR2 is FQNEAQ (reference sequence). This CDR3 is built from 15 residues. The CDR3, as DNA: TGTGCCAGCAGCTTGGAATCTCCGAGGTACAATGAGCAGTTCTTC. Protein product: CASSLESPRYNEQFF.

This clonotype was picked up one time. Being one base from a much bigger clone, this may be a read error. The conserved closing phenylalanine or tryptophan is absent in this CDR3, likely reflecting a read error. This chain joins TRBV12-3 or TRBV12-4 and TRBJ2-5; 11 bases are a match to TRBD1. V trimming: 5 bases; J trimming: 4 bases; junction bases outside the gene matches: 9. CDR3 length: 16 residues. In DNA, the CDR3 is TGTGCCAGCAGTGCGTACCGGGACAGGGGGGGAGAGACCCAGTACTCC. Its protein is CASSAYRDRGGETQYS.

The chain recombines TRBV9 with TRBJ2-5; the D gene is possibly TRBD2 (7 bases). The CDR3 extends over 14 amino acids. CDR1 and CDR2 from the germline V gene are SGDLS and YYNGEE. V was clipped by 4 bases and J by 4 bases, with 14 bases between them. For the CDR3, the DNA is TGTGCCAGCAGCTTTAGGGCGGGGGCAGAGACCCAGTACTTC. Translating it yields CASSFRAGAETQYF.

The CDR3: CASGSIDWDNTQYF. For the CDR3, the DNA is TGCGCCAGCGGCTCCATAGACTGGGACAATACGCAGTATTTT. The V gene is TRBV5-1, the J gene TRBJ2-3; D perhaps matches TRBD1 (6 bases). V was shortened by 7 bases and J by 7 bases, with 19 bases between the two germline ends. Germline V lookup: CDR1 SGHRS, CDR2 YFSETQ. This CDR3 region has 14 residues.

V and J are TRBV5-1 and TRBJ2-3; D ambiguous. Trimming took 1 base from V and 6 from J, leaving 12 bases between them. The CDR3 has 14 residues. Germline-derived CDR1 and CDR2 are SGHRS and YFSETQ. As DNA, the CDR3 is TGCGCCAGCAGCTTGACTGAAGGCATGGATACGCAGTATTTT. Its protein product is CASSLTEGMDTQYF.

DNA for the CDR3: TGTGCCGGCCGAAGCCATCCTAGGACCCCATCATACGAGCAGTACTTC. Translated, it gives CAGRSHPRTPSYEQYF. The gene calls are TRBV6-4 and TRBJ2-7; D not resolved. There are 16 residues in the CDR3. V lost 11 bases and J 4 bases, leaving 27 bases between the germline ends. Germline V gene lookup returns CDR1 MRHNA and CDR2 SNTAGT.

CDR3 bases: TGTGCCAGCAGCCCTCTAAGGAGGGGGGCGGGCACAGATACGCAGTATTTT. Translating it yields CASSPLRRGAGTDTQYF. V gene TRBV7-2 combines with J gene TRBJ2-3, with D perhaps TRBD1 or TRBD2 (6 bases each). The germline V gene encodes CDR1 SGHTA and CDR2 FQGNSA. Trimming removed 5 bases from V and 1 base from J, with 19 bases in between. The CDR3 runs to 17 residues.

The chain joins TRBV6-5 to TRBJ1-2; D call uncertain. The CDR3 has 14 amino acids. The germline V and J ends were trimmed by 6 bases and 10 bases, with 21 bases remaining between them. Germline assignment: CDR1 MNHEY and CDR2 SVGAGI. CDR3 residues: CASSRSYGVKFYTF. The CDR3, as DNA: TGTGCCAGCAGCAGATCTTATGGGGTCAAATTCTACACCTTC.

The gene calls are TRBV21-1 and TRBJ2-1. TRBV21-1 is marked as a pseudogene. The length of the CDR3 is 17 residues. The CDR3 nucleotides are TGTGCCAGCACCCTAGGGAACGGGAGGGGGTCCTACGATGAGCAGTTCTTC. Its protein product is CASTLGNGRGSYDEQFF.

This sequence joins TRBV7-6 and TRBJ1-1; possibly TRBD1 for D (5 bases). Germline V gene data show CDR1 as SGHVS and CDR2 as FNYEAQ. V lost 1 base and J lost 3, with 12 bases in between. There are 15 residues in the CDR3. This CDR3 is CASSLGGVGDTEAFF. Here the CDR3 DNA reads TGTGCCAGCAGCTTAGGGGGGGTGGGGGACACTGAAGCTTTCTTT.

J is TRBJ1-2 and V is TRBV28; 7 nucleotides agree with TRBD1. V gave up 6 bases and J gave up 4 bases; unmatched junction bases: 8. Germline V gives CDR1 MDHEN, CDR2 SYDVKM. This CDR3 contains 14 residues. This CDR3 is CASSPGQQLYGYTF. Written as DNA, the CDR3 is TGTGCCAGCAGCCCGGGACAGCAACTCTATGGCTACACCTTC.

This clonotype has ten or more counts. This chain joins TRBV9 and TRBJ2-5; the match to TRBD1 covers 7 bases. V lost 2 bases, J lost 5 bases, and 6 bases stayed unmatched. CDR1 SGDLS and CDR2 YYNGEE come from the germline V gene. CDR3 size: 14 residues. This chain's CDR3 is CASSVTTGLETQYF. Written as DNA, the CDR3 is TGTGCCAGCAGCGTCACGACAGGGCTTGAGACCCAGTACTTC.

This clonotype was seen more than once but under ten times. The chain has TRBV10-3 and TRBJ2-1; 14 positions agree with TRBD2. The trim removed 7 bases at V and 10 bases at J, leaving 15 bases unmatched. The CDR3 length is 17 residues. Germline CDR1 reads ENHRY; CDR2 reads SYGVKD. The CDR3 DNA reads TGTGCCATCACTCAGACTAGCGGGGGGGACGGTGCTGGGGAGCAGTTCTTC. Translated: CAITQTSGGDGAGEQFF.

This chain joins TRBV12-3 or TRBV12-4 and TRBJ2-6; 7 nucleotides align to TRBD1. The CDR3 runs 14 residues. V dropped 10 bases and J dropped 4; count of bases not matched to a gene: 7. As DNA, the CDR3 is TGTGCCATCGCGACAGGGCCCGGGGCCAACGTCCTGACTTTC. It translates to CAIATGPGANVLTF.

The chain recombines TRBV10-3 with TRBJ2-7; D is possibly TRBD1 or TRBD2 (5 bases each). Germline V gene sequence: CDR1 ENHRY, CDR2 SYGVKD. Trimming stripped 9 bases from V and 5 bases from J, with 17 bases between. There are 13 residues in the CDR3. DNA for the CDR3: TGTGCCATTGCGCCAAATGGGGGAAACGAGCAGTACTTC. As protein: CAIAPNGGNEQYF.

This chain links TRBV4-3 with TRBJ2-5; 7 bases agree with TRBD1. Germline V gene lookup returns CDR1 LGHNA and CDR2 YSLEER. The CDR3 extends over 17 amino acids. The V gene end was trimmed by 3 bases and the J gene end by 1 base; junction bases not matched to a gene: 11. Here the CDR3 reads CASSHEYATGAQETQYF. CDR3 coding DNA: TGCGCCAGCAGCCATGAATACGCAACAGGGGCCCAAGAGACCCAGTACTTC.

This chain joins TRBV29-1 and TRBJ1-1; no firm D call. There are 13 residues in the CDR3. Germline CDR1 and CDR2: SQVTM and ANQGSEA. V lost 4 bases to trimming and J lost 0 bases, with 9 bases between them. In nucleotides, the CDR3 is TGCAGCGTTGGTTACAGAATGAACACTGAAGCTTTCTTT. Protein: CSVGYRMNTEAFF. Looking up the rest from reference TRBV29-1 and TRBJ1-1 gives the full variable domain: SAVISQKPSRDICQRGTSLTIQCQVDSQVTMMFWYRQQPGQSLTLIATANQGSEATYESGFVIDKFPISRPNLTFSTLTVSNMSPEDSSIYLCSVGYRMNTEAFFGQGTRLTVV.

The chain links TRBV2 to TRBJ2-7, with D uncertain. Germline assignment: CDR1 SNHLY and CDR2 FYNNEI. The CDR3 consists of 11 residues. V was cut by 6 bases and J by 3 bases, with 6 bases left in between. The CDR3 nucleotides are TGTGCCAGCAGAATAAACTACGAGCAGTACTTC. Protein product: CASRINYEQYF.

At least ten counts were recorded for this clonotype. CDR3 coding DNA: TGTGCCAGCACATCTACTGGGGCCAACGTCCTGACTTTC. Protein sequence: CASTSTGANVLTF. The genes are TRBV6-2 or TRBV6-3 and TRBJ2-6, with D uncertain. CDR1 is MNHEY and CDR2 is SVGEGT in the germline V gene. Trimming took off 7 bases at V and 2 bases at J, with 6 bases between the two ends. This CDR3 spans 13 amino acids.

V gene TRBV5-1 combines with J gene TRBJ2-1; 8 nucleotides align to TRBD1. Trimming took 7 bases from V and 9 from J; bases not matched to a gene: 12. This CDR3 is built from 14 residues. Germline CDR1 reads SGHRS; CDR2 reads YFSETQ. CDR3 protein: CASCHLRTGSEQFF. In DNA, the CDR3 is TGCGCCAGCTGCCACCTAAGGACAGGGAGTGAGCAGTTCTTC.

This clonotype occurred many times. The chain has TRBV20-1 and TRBJ2-7; no definite D call. V lost 0 bases and J 2 bases, leaving 11 bases between the germline ends. This CDR3 is 14 amino acids long. From germline, CDR1 is DFQATT and CDR2 SNEGSKA (reference sequence). The CDR3 region has the DNA TGCAGTGCTAGAGACGTGAGCAGAGCCTACGAGCAGTACTTC. It codes for CSARDVSRAYEQYF.

V gene TRBV11-2 combines with J gene TRBJ2-7; D possibly corresponds to TRBD1 (6 bases). The germline gives CDR1 SGHAT, CDR2 FQNNGV. V was shortened by 2 bases and J by 0 bases, with 17 bases between the two germline ends. The CDR3 is made up of 17 amino acids. CDR3 sequence (DNA): TGTGCCAGCAGCTTAACCTCGGACAGCCGCTACTCCTACGAGCAGTACTTC. Residues: CASSLTSDSRYSYEQYF. Full variable domain (outside the CDR3, taken from reference TRBV11-2 and TRBJ2-7): EAGVAQSPRYKIIEKRQSVAFWCNPISGHATLYWYQQILGQGPKLLIQFQNNGVVDDSQLPKDRFSAERLKGVDSTLKIQPAKLEDSAVYLCASSLTSDSRYSYEQYFGPGTRLTVT.

The rearrangement joins TRBV2 to TRBJ2-7; tentative D call: TRBD2 (7 bases). The CDR3 runs to 15 residues. V lost 4 bases and J lost 4, with 17 bases in between. From germline, CDR1 is SNHLY and CDR2 FYNNEI. The CDR3 loop is CASSVRAGAQYEQYF. The CDR3 DNA follows: TGTGCCAGCAGTGTAAGGGCGGGGGCCCAGTACGAGCAGTACTTC. The full variable domain, its missing parts supplied by reference TRBV2 and TRBJ2-7, is EPEVTQTPSHQVTQMGQEVILRCVPISNHLYFYWYRQILGQKVEFLVSFYNNEISEKSEIFDDQFSVERPDGSNFTLKIRSTKLEDSAMYFCASSVRAGAQYEQYFGPGTRLTVT.